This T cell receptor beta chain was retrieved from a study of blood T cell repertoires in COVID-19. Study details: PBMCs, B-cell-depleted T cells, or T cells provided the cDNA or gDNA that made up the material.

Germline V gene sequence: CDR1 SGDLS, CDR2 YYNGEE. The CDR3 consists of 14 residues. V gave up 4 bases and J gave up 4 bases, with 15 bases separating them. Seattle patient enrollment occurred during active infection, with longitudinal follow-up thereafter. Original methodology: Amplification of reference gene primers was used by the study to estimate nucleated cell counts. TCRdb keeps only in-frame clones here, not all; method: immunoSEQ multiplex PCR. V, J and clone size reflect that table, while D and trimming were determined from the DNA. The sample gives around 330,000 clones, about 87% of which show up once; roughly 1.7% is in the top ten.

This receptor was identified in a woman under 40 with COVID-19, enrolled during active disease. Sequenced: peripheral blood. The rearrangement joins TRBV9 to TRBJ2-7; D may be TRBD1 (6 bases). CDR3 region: CASSPGHRNYEQYF. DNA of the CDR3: TGTGCCAGCAGCCCGGGACATCGCAATTACGAGCAGTACTTC.